These 16 T cell receptor beta chains share one sample of origin, sequenced in a study of a mutant IDH1 vaccine in newly diagnosed glioma. The antigens for these receptors are not known. Clones were sequenced by immunoSEQ multiplex PCR, and TCRdb holds only the in-frame ones, with some missing. The data hold tens of thousands of clones, with roughly 76% observed a single time. The time point here: week 47, end of study. Alongside topical imiquimod, each dose of vaccine comprised 300 ug of mutant IDH1 20-mer peptide. The input for sequencing was PBMCs, taken from a glioma patient whose treatment included an IDH1 peptide vaccine. Every receptor here comes from a man between 50 and 59 years old with glioma.

This sequence joins TRBV15 and TRBJ1-2, with D maybe TRBD1 (6 bases). V was trimmed by 0 bases and J by 6 bases, leaving 14 bases between them. CDR3 length: 15 amino acids. Germline V gives CDR1 LNHNV, CDR2 YYDKDF (reference sequence). The CDR3 DNA follows: TGTGCCACCAGCAGAGATCGGACAGCCCGGGATGGCTACACCTTC. Encoded protein: CATSRDRTARDGYTF.

The chain carries TRBV7-8 and TRBJ2-5; 11 bases agree with TRBD1. Germline V gene lookup returns CDR1 SGHVS and CDR2 FQNEAQ. The CDR3 spans 16 residues. V lost 4 bases and J lost 5; bases outside the gene matches: 9. CDR3 loop: CASSWLRTGGAETQYF. In DNA, the CDR3 is TGTGCCAGCAGCTGGTTAAGGACAGGGGGCGCGGAGACCCAGTACTTC.

The chain employs TRBV28 and TRBJ1-5; 7 bases fit TRBD1. This CDR3 is 18 amino acids long. V shed 1 base, J shed 3 bases, and the junction held 12 bases outside the gene matches. CDR1 and CDR2 from the germline V gene are MDHEN and SYDVKM. CDR3 DNA: TGTGCCAGCAGTTTATACAGGGGAGGCTATACAAACAATCAGCCCCAGCATTTT. Translated, it gives CASSLYRGGYTNNQPQHF.

The gene calls are TRBV6-5 and TRBJ1-1; weak D call: TRBD1 (5 bases). This CDR3 has 13 amino acids. Germline loops: CDR1 MNHEY, CDR2 SVGAGI. V was cut by 10 bases and J by 1 base, with 13 bases left in between. The DNA of the CDR3 is TGTGCCACCCAGGGTTTGGGGAACACTGAAGCTTTCTTT. Protein sequence: CATQGLGNTEAFF.

This chain connects TRBV6-5 to TRBJ2-3, with 8 bases matching TRBD2. After removal of 7 bases from V and 5 bases from J, the junction contained 11 bases not matched to a gene. CDR3 length equals 15 residues. Germline lookup yields CDR1 MNHEY and CDR2 SVGAGI. CDR3 DNA: TGTGCCAGCACCCCGGGACTAGGCCAGATAGATACGCAGTATTTT. It encodes CASTPGLGQIDTQYF.

This chain joins TRBV15 and TRBJ1-4, with unresolved D. The CDR3 is 16 residues long. V lost 1 base, J lost 4 bases, and 13 bases lay in between. Germline V gene lookup returns CDR1 LNHNV and CDR2 YYDKDF (reference sequence). CDR3 in amino acids: CATSRVRGGFNEKLFF. In DNA, the CDR3 is TGTGCCACCAGCAGAGTTCGCGGCGGCTTTAATGAAAAACTGTTTTTT.

The chain has TRBV10-3 and TRBJ1-2; D not certain. V was pared by 4 bases and J by 8 bases, with 11 bases between. CDR3 length: 12 residues. The germline CDR1 and CDR2 sequences are ENHRY and SYGVKD. CDR3 amino acids: CAISVTGWGYTF. CDR3 nucleotide sequence: TGTGCCATCAGTGTAACCGGGTGGGGCTACACCTTC.

V usage is TRBV29-1 and J usage is TRBJ2-3; D call uncertain. Trimming cost V 3 bases and J 2 bases, with 12 bases left between them. The CDR3 spans 14 residues. Germline loops: CDR1 SQVTM, CDR2 ANQGSEA. The CDR3 nucleotides read TGCAGCGTTGATGTGGGGTTTTTCACAGATACGCAGTATTTT. It codes for CSVDVGFFTDTQYF.

The V call is TRBV7-9, the J call TRBJ1-5; TRBD1 aligns across 10 bases. The germline V gene has CDR1 SEHNR and CDR2 FQNEAQ (reference sequence). Trimming at V came to 1 base and at J to 6 bases, leaving 6 bases not matched to a gene. The CDR3 is made up of 16 amino acids. The CDR3 sequence is CASSLGVTGGGQPQHF. The DNA for the CDR3 is TGTGCCAGCAGCTTAGGGGTGACAGGGGGCGGTCAGCCCCAGCATTTT.

The table lists this clone with a few counts. The chain recombines TRBV30 with TRBJ1-1; 9 bases are shared with TRBD1. The V segment lost 8 bases and the J segment 5 bases; nucleotides outside the gene matches: 6. The CDR3 spans 12 residues. CDR1 and CDR2 (germline): GTSNPN, SVGIG (reference sequence). CDR3 nucleotide sequence: TGTGCCGGGACAGGGTGGGGGACTGAAGCTTTCTTT. Its protein product is CAGTGWGTEAFF.

J is TRBJ2-3 and V is TRBV6-1; 7 bases map to TRBD1. CDR1 is MNHNS, CDR2 SASEGT, per germline. J lost 0 bases, V lost 5 bases, and 2 bases had no gene match. The length of the CDR3 is 14 residues. CDR3 coding DNA: TGTGCCAGCAGTTCGACAGGGAGCACAGATACGCAGTATTTT. This gives the protein CASSSTGSTDTQYF.

This clone was detected a few times. The CDR3, as DNA: TGTGCCAGCAGCTTGGGGGGGAACTCACCCCTCCACTTT. Its translation: CASSLGGNSPLHF. This sequence joins TRBV5-6 and TRBJ1-6; TRBD1 is a possible D gene (5 bases). Germline CDR1 reads SGHDT; CDR2 reads YYEEEE. With 0 bases removed from V and 10 bases from J, the gap between germline ends came to 8 bases. The CDR3 spans 13 residues.

The chain recombines TRBV7-2 with TRBJ2-1, with 7 nucleotides matching TRBD1. V lost 1 base and J lost 6; bases outside the gene matches: 6. Germline V gene data show CDR1 as SGHTA and CDR2 as FQGNSA. The CDR3 is made up of 15 amino acids. CDR3 residues: CASSLVRTGFNEQFF. Written as DNA, the CDR3 is TGTGCCAGCAGCTTAGTCCGGACAGGTTTCAATGAGCAGTTCTTC.

The table lists this clone with a count of one. This sequence joins TRBV4-1 and TRBJ1-1; the match to TRBD1 covers 8 bases. After removal of 0 bases from V and 7 bases from J, the junction contained 7 bases not matched to a gene. The germline V gene has CDR1 MGHRA and CDR2 YSYEKL. The CDR3 covers 15 residues. CDR3 in DNA: TGCGCCAGCAGCCAAGATCCCGCAGGGGGCCTTGAAGCTTTCTTT. As protein: CASSQDPAGGLEAFF.

V and J are TRBV2 and TRBJ2-3; 7 nucleotides agree with TRBD1. The germline gives CDR1 SNHLY, CDR2 FYNNEI. V trimming: 7 bases; J trimming: 4 bases; junction bases outside the gene matches: 11. This CDR3 has 15 residues. Written as DNA, the CDR3 is TGTGCCAGCAACCTTGACAGGGTGAGGGCAGATACGCAGTATTTT. Encoded protein: CASNLDRVRADTQYF.

The V call is TRBV6-4, the J call TRBJ1-2, with 7 bases fitting TRBD1. Trimming took 6 bases from V and 5 from J; bases not matched to a gene: 12. The length of the CDR3 is 15 residues. Germline-derived CDR1 and CDR2 are MRHNA and SNTAGT. CDR3 protein: CASRIQDRSPYGYTF. For the CDR3, the DNA is TGTGCCAGCAGAATTCAGGACAGGTCGCCATATGGCTACACCTTC.